This T cell receptor (beta chain) was obtained from a study of shared clonotypes between healthy human individuals. In the study overall: The donor pool was made up of a couple of women and three men aged 18 to 49.

This clone appeared a single time. The J segment lost 7 bases and the V segment lost 2 bases, leaving 7 bases of the junction unmatched. The CDR3 totals 16 residues. Germline values: CDR1 SGHRS, CDR2 YFSETQ. Deep was the level at which the assay was run. In the sorted-subset replicate PCRs, around 0.2 ug DNA, around 30,000 T cell genomes, was used. The assay was immunoSEQ multiplex PCR, and TCRdb's table has in-frame clones only and misses some. The sample has millions of clones; approximately 95% are singletons. This clonotype was obtained from a man between 18 and 35 years old in good health. The sequenced material came from naive CD4+ T cells sorted from blood. This sample's subset: CD45RA+ positively selected. V and J are TRBV5-1 and TRBJ1-6; 9 nucleotides match TRBD1. CDR3 nucleotide sequence: TGCGCCAGCAGCTTAGGGACAGGGTCCACAAATTCACCCCTCCACTTT. Residues: CASSLGTGSTNSPLHF.